Reported below is one T cell receptor beta chain. The V end lost 1 base, the J end lost 0 bases, and 5 bases lay between the germline ends. The CDR3 is made up of 13 amino acids. CDR1 is SGHDT, CDR2 YYEEEE, per germline. The data are from a study of OX40 agonist ivuxolimab in advanced cancers. Study in general: Patients receiving dose escalation had hepatocellular carcinoma, melanoma, renal cell or head and neck cancer.

The protocol was immunoSEQ multiplex PCR, while the TCRdb copy is restricted to in-frame clones and leaves out a portion. This table holds 33,000 or so clones, around 87% found once. The sequence came from an adult with an advanced solid tumor such as melanoma, head and neck, liver or kidney cancer. The material was CD4+ or CD8+ T cells sorted from blood, obtained in a trial of the OX40 agonist ivuxolimab. V and J are TRBV5-6 and TRBJ2-7; unclear D gene. The CDR3 region has the DNA TGTGCCAGCAGCTTGCCAGACTCCTACGAGCAGTACTTC. Encoded protein: CASSLPDSYEQYF.